This T cell receptor beta chain is from a study of blood T cell repertoires in COVID-19. The CDR3 runs 14 residues. With V trimmed by 4 bases and J by 3 bases, 3 bases remained unmatched. Germline assignment: CDR1 MNHEY and CDR2 SVGAGI. This table comes from immunoSEQ multiplex PCR, and its TCRdb copy is limited to in-frame clones, with some not included. The table records 200,000 to 250,000 clones, roughly 90% of them present only once. The V gene is TRBV6-5, the J gene TRBJ1-2, with TRBD1 matching over 9 bases. The source of this sequence is a man aged 25-45 years who had been exposed to COVID-19. The sequenced material came from PBMCs or T cells enriched from blood (not recorded which). The CDR3 loop is CASSSDRGDYGYTF. CDR3 DNA sequence: TGTGCCAGCAGTTCAGACAGGGGGGACTATGGCTACACCTTC.